Detailed here is one T cell receptor (beta chain). This CDR3 comprises 14 residues. J was trimmed by 5 bases and V by 4 bases; bases with no gene match: 6. Germline assignment: CDR1 SGHNT and CDR2 YYREEE (reference sequence). In the original analysis: Estimates of nucleated cell counts were drawn from the amplification of reference gene primers. Sequencing used immunoSEQ multiplex PCR; TCRdb keeps in-frame clones, though not all of them. The V and J calls and clone size come from that table; D and trimming were worked out from the DNA. The table includes around 150,000 clones, roughly 91% detected once. The sample originates from a study of blood T cell repertoires in COVID-19. In the study overall: Samples representing acute and convalescent COVID-19 were sourced from the United States, Italy and Spain. In each case, the material was cDNA or gDNA derived from T cells, B-cell-depleted T cells, or PBMCs.

V is TRBV5-4 and J is TRBJ2-1; 7 positions match TRBD1. Sequencing used peripheral blood. The sequence derives from a woman aged 50 to 60 with acute or convalescent COVID-19. The CDR3 protein is CASSARDRHNEQFF. In DNA form, the CDR3 reads TGTGCCAGCAGCGCCAGGGACAGACACAATGAGCAGTTCTTC.